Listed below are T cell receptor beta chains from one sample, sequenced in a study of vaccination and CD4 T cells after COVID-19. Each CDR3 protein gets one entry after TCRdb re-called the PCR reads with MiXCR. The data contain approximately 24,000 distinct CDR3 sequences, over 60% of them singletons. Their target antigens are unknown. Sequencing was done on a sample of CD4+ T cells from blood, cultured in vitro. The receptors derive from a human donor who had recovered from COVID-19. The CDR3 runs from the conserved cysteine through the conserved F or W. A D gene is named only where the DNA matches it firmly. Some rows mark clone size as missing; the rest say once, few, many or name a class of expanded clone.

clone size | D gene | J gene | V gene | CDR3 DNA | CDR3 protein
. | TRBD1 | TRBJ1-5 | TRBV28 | TGTGCCAGCAGGGACAGGCTAGGCAATCAGCCCCAGCATTTT | CASRDRLGNQPQHF
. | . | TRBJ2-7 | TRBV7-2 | TGTGCCAGCAGCTTAGCGGGGCTCAGTCACGAGCAGTACTTC | CASSLAGLSHEQYF
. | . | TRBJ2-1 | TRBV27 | TGTGCCAGCAGTTTAGAGGGCAGGTCCTACAATGAGCAGTTCTTC | CASSLEGRSYNEQFF
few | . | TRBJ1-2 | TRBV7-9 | TGTGCCAGCAGCTTTTTCCCTCAGGGGTTGGCTAACTATGGCTACACCTTC | CASSFFPQGLANYGYTF
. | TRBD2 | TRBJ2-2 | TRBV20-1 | TGCAGTGCTAGACTAGCGGGAGGGTACACCGGGGAGCTGTTTTTT | CSARLAGGYTGELFF
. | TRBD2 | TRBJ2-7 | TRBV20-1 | TGCAGTGCTGGACTAGCGACCGGTTACGAGCAGTACTTC | CSAGLATGYEQYF
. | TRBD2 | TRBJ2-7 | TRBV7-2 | TGTGCCAGCAGCTTAATGGCTAGCGGGAGTTACGAGCAGTACTTC | CASSLMASGSYEQYF
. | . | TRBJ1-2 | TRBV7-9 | TGTGCCAGCGGCCGCCTTAGTGGGGGGCGCAGGGACTATGGCTACACCTTC | CASGRLSGGRRDYGYTF
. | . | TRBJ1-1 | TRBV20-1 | TGCAGTGCTAGAGCACCCTACGGGAGGACAGAGAAAGGTTGGACTGAAGCTTTCTTT | CSARAPYGRTEKGWTEAFF
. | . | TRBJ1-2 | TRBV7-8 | TGTGCCAGCAGCCCACAGAGACTGACCCAAAACTATGGCTACACCTTC | CASSPQRLTQNYGYTF
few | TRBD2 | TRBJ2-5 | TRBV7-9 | TGTGCCAGCAGCTGGGGGGGAGGGCCGGGTGAGACCCAGTACTTC | CASSWGGGPGETQYF
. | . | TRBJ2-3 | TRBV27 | TGTGCCAGCAGAAACCGGGTAGATACGCAGTATTTT | CASRNRVDTQYF
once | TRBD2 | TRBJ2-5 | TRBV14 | TGTGCCAGCAGCCAAGAACGGGGACTAGCGGGAGGTCTCCAAGAGACCCAGTACTTC | CASSQERGLAGGLQETQYF
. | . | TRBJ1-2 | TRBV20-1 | TGCAGTGCTACACCCGATCGGAGTGGCTACACCTTC | CSATPDRSGYTF
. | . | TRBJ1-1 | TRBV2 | TGTGCCAGCAGTGCGACAGAAACCACTGAAGCTTTCTTT | CASSATETTEAFF
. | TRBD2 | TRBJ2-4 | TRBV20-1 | TGCAGTGCTAGTGATAGCGGGAGGGCGGCCAAAAACATTCAGTACTTC | CSASDSGRAAKNIQYF
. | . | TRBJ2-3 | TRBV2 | TGTGCCAGCAGTGAAGGCTTGCGACAGCCAGATACGCAGTATTTT | CASSEGLRQPDTQYF
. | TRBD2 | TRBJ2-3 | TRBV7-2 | TGTGCCAGCAGCTTAAGTAGGCCAGGAGGCGGGGGGCGAGATACGCAGTATTTT | CASSLSRPGGGGRDTQYF
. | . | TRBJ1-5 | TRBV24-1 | TGTGCCACCAGTGAGGATAGCAATCAGCCCCAGCATTTT | CATSEDSNQPQHF
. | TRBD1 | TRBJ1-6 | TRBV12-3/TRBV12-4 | TGTGCCAGCACCACCCCCGAGGGACAGCGATATTCACCCCTCCACTTT | CASTTPEGQRYSPLHF
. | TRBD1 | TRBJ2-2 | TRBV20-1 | TGCAGTGCTAGCCGACAGGGCGCGAACACCGGGGAGCTGTTTTTT | CSASRQGANTGELFF
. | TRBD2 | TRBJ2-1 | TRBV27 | TGTGCCAGCAGGACTACTAGCGGGAGGTACAATGAGCAGTTCTTC | CASRTTSGRYNEQFF
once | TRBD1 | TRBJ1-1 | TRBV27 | TGTGCCAGCAGTTTTGACAGGGTGAACACTGAAGCTTTCTTT | CASSFDRVNTEAFF
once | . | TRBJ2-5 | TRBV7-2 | TGTGCCAGCAGCTTATTGGGAGGAGGGGTAGAGACCCAGTACTTC | CASSLLGGGVETQYF
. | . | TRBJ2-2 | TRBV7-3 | TGTGCCAGCAGCCCGGGGAACACCGGGGAGCTGTTTTTT | CASSPGNTGELFF
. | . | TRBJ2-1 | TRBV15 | TGTGCCACCAGCGAACAGGCGAATGAGCAGTTCTTC | CATSEQANEQFF
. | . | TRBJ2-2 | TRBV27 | TGTGCCAGCAGTTTATGGGATGGGGGGCCCGGGGAGCTGTTTTTT | CASSLWDGGPGELFF
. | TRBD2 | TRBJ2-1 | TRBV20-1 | TGCAGTGCTAGTATTCCGGGACTAGCGGGAGGGGTATACAATGAGCAGTTCTTC | CSASIPGLAGGVYNEQFF
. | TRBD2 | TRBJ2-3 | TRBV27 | TGTGCCGCCCGGGCGGGAGGTCCCAGAGATACGCAGTATTTT | CAARAGGPRDTQYF
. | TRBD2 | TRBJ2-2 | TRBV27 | TGTGCCAGCAGTTTACCTCCCCTAGCGGGAGGTACCGGGGAGCTGTTTTTT | CASSLPPLAGGTGELFF
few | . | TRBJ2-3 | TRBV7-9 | TGTGCCAGCAGTTATTCATCAGATACGCAGTATTTT | CASSYSSDTQYF
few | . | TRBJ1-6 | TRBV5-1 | TGCGCCAGCAGCCCGGGAGGCCCACCCCTCCACTTT | CASSPGGPPLHF
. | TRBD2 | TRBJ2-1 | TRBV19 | TGTGCCAGTAGTATTCGGACTAGCGGCTACAATGAGCAGTTCTTC | CASSIRTSGYNEQFF
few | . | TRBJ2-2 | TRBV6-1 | TGTGCCGCCAGTAGGGTCAGGAACACCGGGGAGCTGTTTTTT | CAASRVRNTGELFF
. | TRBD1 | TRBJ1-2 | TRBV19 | TGTGCCACCCGACAGGGGAACTATGGCTACACCTTC | CATRQGNYGYTF
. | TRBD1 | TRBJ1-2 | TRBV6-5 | TGTGCCAGCAGTTACCGGGACAGGGAGTTCTATGGCTACACCTTC | CASSYRDREFYGYTF
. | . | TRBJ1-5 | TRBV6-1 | TGTGCCAGCAGTCCGGACGGAAATCAGCCCCAGCATTTT | CASSPDGNQPQHF
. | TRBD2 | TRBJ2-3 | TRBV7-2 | TGTGCCATCACATCGGGGGCTAGCGGGAGGGCAGATACGCAGTATTTT | CAITSGASGRADTQYF
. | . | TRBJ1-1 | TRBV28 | TGTGCCAGCGGGGACCCCAGGGTCAGGCAGAACACTGAAGCTTTCTTT | CASGDPRVRQNTEAFF
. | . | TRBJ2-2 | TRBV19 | TGTGCCAGTACTCCGTGGGGGGAGAGGAGAACCGGGGAGCTGTTTTTT | CASTPWGERRTGELFF
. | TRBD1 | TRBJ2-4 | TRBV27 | TGTGCCAGCAGTTTTTTGGGACAGGGGGTCTACATTCAGTACTTC | CASSFLGQGVYIQYF
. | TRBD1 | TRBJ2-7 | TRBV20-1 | TGCAGTGCTAGAGGGTCTAGGGACAGACCCTACGAGCAGTACTTC | CSARGSRDRPYEQYF
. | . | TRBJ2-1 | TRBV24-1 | TGTGCCACCAGTGCCGGGCCCTACAATGAGCAGTTCTTC | CATSAGPYNEQFF
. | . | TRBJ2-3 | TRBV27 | TGTGCCAGCAGTTTATCCGCGGGAACAGATACGCAGTATTTT | CASSLSAGTDTQYF
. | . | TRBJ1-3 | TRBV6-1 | TGTGCCAGCAGTGAAGCACACTCTGGAAACACCATATATTTT | CASSEAHSGNTIYF